This record covers a single T cell receptor (beta chain). The antigen is undetermined. Losses at the gene ends were 5 bases for V and 4 bases for J; bases not matched to a gene: 8. CDR1 and CDR2 (germline): GTSNPN, SVGIG (reference sequence). The CDR3 contains 13 residues. The protocol was immunoSEQ multiplex PCR, while the TCRdb copy is restricted to in-frame clones and leaves out a portion. This sample has around 58,000 clones, with about nine tenths found just once. Patients all relapsed after autologous stem cell transplantation, and there was variation in brentuximab vedotin exposure. The data stem from a study of PD-1 blockade in classical Hodgkin lymphoma. The study, taken as a whole, reports: Healthy donors were reported to have higher baseline TCR diversity than newly diagnosed patients.

The chain has TRBV30 and TRBJ2-7, with 7 bases aligning to TRBD2. The clonotype was recovered from a human donor with classical Hodgkin lymphoma. The sample consisted of peripheral blood mononuclear cells (PBMCs), taken at baseline. CDR3 DNA: TGTGCCTGGCGCCTCCCGGGGGGATACGAGCAGTACTTC. Its protein product is CAWRLPGGYEQYF.